This T cell receptor (beta chain) comes out of a study of blood T cells in healthy people across ages. At the level of the study: Template switching captured about one barcoded beta molecule per two T cells. Whole-study results and caveats: Diversity was higher, and naive CD4+ cells more numerous, in long-lived donors than in aged donors.

Remarks on this clonotype: Its specificity is not known. One end of the junction does not line up with germline, which may come from a read error.

Germline-derived CDR1 and CDR2 are ENHRY and SYGVKD. The CDR3 runs 14 residues. Combining a sample-barcoded 5' primer with a J-beta primer mix, a second PCR ran for roughly 6 to 12 cycles. A single record per CDR3 protein comes from TCRdb applying MiXCR to the 5' RACE reads. The table lists 800,000 to 950,000 distinct CDR3 sequences, 30% to 45% of them singletons. Sequencing was performed on blood. This receptor was obtained from a man between 18 and 29 years old in good health. This chain joins TRBV10-3 and TRBJ2-2, with D uncertain. The CDR3 loop is CAISEDGVTGELFF. The CDR3 DNA is TGCGCCATCAGTGAGGACGGCGTCACCGGGGAGCTGTTTTTT.